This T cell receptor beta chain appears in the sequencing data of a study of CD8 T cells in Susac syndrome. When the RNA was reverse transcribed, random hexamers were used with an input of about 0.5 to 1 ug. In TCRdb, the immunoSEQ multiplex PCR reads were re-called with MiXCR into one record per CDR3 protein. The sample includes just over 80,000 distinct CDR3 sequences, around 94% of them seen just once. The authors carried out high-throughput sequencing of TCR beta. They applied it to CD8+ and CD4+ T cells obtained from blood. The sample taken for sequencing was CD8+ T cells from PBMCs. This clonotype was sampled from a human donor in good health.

CDR3 region: CASSLSLTSNEQFF. The CDR3 DNA reads as TGTGCCAGCAGCTTATCCCTTACTAGCAATGAGCAGTTCTTC. J is TRBJ2-1 and V is TRBV7-9; D may be TRBD2 (5 bases). Germline V CDR1 and CDR2: SEHNR, FQNEAQ (reference sequence). This CDR3 contains 14 residues. V lost 2 bases and J 6 bases, leaving 11 bases between the germline ends.